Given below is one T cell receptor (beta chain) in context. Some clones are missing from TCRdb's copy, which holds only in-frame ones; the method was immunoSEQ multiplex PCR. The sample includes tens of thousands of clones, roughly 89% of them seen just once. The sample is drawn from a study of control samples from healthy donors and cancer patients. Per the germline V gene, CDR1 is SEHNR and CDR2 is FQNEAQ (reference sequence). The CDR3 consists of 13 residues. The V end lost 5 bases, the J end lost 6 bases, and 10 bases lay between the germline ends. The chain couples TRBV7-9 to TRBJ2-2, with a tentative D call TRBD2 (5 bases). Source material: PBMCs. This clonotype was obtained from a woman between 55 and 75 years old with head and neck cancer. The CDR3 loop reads CASSRGWAGELFF. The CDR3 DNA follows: TGTGCCAGCAGCCGGGGATGGGCCGGGGAGCTGTTTTTT.